These 7 T cell receptor beta chains share one sample of origin, sequenced in a study of prognosis after radiotherapy for stage I lung cancer. Researchers used two-round multiplex PCR to amplify TCR beta CDR3 starting from genomic DNA. Individual primers that were specific to each TRBV and TRBJ gene served in first-round PCR. TCRdb reprocessed the multiplex PCR reads via MiXCR and lists one record per CDR3 protein. The sample has roughly 30,000 distinct CDR3 sequences, just over 40% seen once. The source material was PBMCs, sampled before or after stereotactic body radiation therapy (not recorded which). Receptors originate from a donor of 50 years or more with non-small cell lung cancer.

This clonotype came up many times. The chain links TRBV16 to TRBJ1-2; D remains ambiguous. The length of the CDR3 is 12 residues. Germline V gives CDR1 KGHSY, CDR2 FQNENV. V was pared by 0 bases and J by 11 bases, with 10 bases between. The CDR3 bases are TGTGCCAGCAGCCAATCAAGGCGGATTTACACCTTC. Protein sequence: CASSQSRRIYTF. Drawing the rest from reference TRBV16 and TRBJ1-2, the complete variable domain is GEEVAQTPKHLVRGEGQKAKLYCAPIKGHSYVFWYQQVLKNEFKFLISFQNENVFDETGMPKERFSAKCLPNSPCSLEIQATKLEDSAVYFCASSQSRRIYTFGSGTRLTVV.

This clonotype was observed many times. The gene calls are TRBV30 and TRBJ2-3; D unresolved. V lost 4 bases and J lost 6, with 11 bases in between. Germline loops: CDR1 GTSNPN, CDR2 SVGIG (reference sequence). The CDR3 has 12 residues. The DNA for the CDR3 is TGTGCCTGGACCCCGGATGGGGATACGCAGTATTTT. Residues: CAWTPDGDTQYF.

This clonotype was found a few times. The chain has TRBV18 and TRBJ1-1; D is unclear. The germline gives CDR1 KGHSH, CDR2 LQKENI. Trimming took off 1 base at V and 1 base at J, with 13 bases between the two ends. The CDR3 extends over 16 amino acids. For the CDR3, the DNA is TGTGCCAGCTCACCACTCCCTAGGAAATCGAACACTGAAGCTTTCTTT. This encodes CASSPLPRKSNTEAFF.

The rearrangement joins TRBV6-4 to TRBJ2-1; 7 nucleotides agree with TRBD1. Germline CDR1 reads MRHNA; CDR2 reads SNTAGT. Trimming at V came to 4 bases and at J to 2 bases, leaving 2 bases not matched to a gene. The CDR3 has 14 amino acids. CDR3 amino acids: CASSVGTAYNEQFF. The DNA of the CDR3 is TGTGCCAGCAGTGTTGGGACAGCCTACAATGAGCAGTTCTTC.

The CDR3 sequence is CASSEAGCAQYF. For the CDR3, the DNA is TGTGCCAGCAGTGAAGCGGGTTGTGCCCAGTATTTT. The rearrangement joins TRBV2 to TRBJ2-3; D not resolved. The CDR3 is 12 amino acids. V shed 0 bases and J shed 12 bases, with 10 bases lying between them. In germline, CDR1 is SNHLY, CDR2 FYNNEI.

There are many counts of this clonotype. The V gene is TRBV20-1, the J gene TRBJ2-3; 11 bases map to TRBD2. The germline V gene encodes CDR1 DFQATT and CDR2 SNEGSKA (reference sequence). The CDR3 consists of 14 residues. J gave up 2 bases and V 5 bases, and 3 bases lay outside the gene matches. CDR3 bases: TGCAGTGCTCCGACTAGCGGGAACACAGATACGCAGTATTTT. This encodes CSAPTSGNTDTQYF.

Many counts were recorded for this clonotype. V usage is TRBV20-1 and J usage is TRBJ2-3; 9 positions match TRBD2. V dropped 3 bases and J dropped 2; count of bases not matched to a gene: 9. Germline V gives CDR1 DFQATT, CDR2 SNEGSKA (reference sequence). The CDR3 is 16 amino acids. The CDR3 region has the DNA TGCAGTGCTAGGGACACGACTAGCGGTCCCACAGATACGCAGTATTTT. It codes for CSARDTTSGPTDTQYF.